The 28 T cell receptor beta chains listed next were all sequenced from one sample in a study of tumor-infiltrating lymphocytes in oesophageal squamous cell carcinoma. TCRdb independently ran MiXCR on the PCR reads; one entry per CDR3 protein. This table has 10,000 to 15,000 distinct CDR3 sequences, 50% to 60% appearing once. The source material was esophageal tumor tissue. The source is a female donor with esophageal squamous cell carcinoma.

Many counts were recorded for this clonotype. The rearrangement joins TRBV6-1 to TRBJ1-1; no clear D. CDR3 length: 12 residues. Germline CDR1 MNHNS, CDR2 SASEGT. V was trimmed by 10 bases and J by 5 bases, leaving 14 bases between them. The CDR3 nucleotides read TGTGCCACTACGTCACACTATACTGAAGCTTTCTTT. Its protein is CATTSHYTEAFF.

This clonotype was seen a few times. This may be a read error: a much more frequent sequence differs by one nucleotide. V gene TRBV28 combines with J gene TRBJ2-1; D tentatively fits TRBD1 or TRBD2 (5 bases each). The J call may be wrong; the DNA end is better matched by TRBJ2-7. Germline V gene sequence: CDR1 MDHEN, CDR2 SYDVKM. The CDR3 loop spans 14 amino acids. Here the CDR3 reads CASSPSGTANEQYF. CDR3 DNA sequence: TGTGCCAGCAGTCCCTCCGGGACGGCTAATGAGCAGTACTTC.

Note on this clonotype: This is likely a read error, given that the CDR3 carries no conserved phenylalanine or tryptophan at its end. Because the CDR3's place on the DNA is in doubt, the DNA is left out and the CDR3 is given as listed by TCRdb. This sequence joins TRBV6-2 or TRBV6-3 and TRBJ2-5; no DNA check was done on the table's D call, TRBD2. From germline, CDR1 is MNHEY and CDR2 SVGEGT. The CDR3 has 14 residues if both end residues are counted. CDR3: CASSKAGSPLHFGN.

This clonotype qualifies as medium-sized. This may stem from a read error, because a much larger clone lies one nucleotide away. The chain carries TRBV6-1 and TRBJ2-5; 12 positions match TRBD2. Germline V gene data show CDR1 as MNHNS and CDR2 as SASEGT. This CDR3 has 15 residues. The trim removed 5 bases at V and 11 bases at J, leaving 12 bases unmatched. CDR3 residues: CASSRPSGRANEQYF. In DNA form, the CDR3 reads TGTGCCAGCAGTCGCCCTAGCGGGAGGGCCAATGAGCAGTACTTC.

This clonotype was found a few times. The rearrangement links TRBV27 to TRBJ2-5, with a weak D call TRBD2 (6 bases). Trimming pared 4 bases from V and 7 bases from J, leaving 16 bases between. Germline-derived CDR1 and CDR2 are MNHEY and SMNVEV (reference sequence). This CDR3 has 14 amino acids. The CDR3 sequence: CASSSGTATGTQYF. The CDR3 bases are TGTGCCAGCAGTTCCGGGACTGCCACGGGGACCCAGTACTTC.

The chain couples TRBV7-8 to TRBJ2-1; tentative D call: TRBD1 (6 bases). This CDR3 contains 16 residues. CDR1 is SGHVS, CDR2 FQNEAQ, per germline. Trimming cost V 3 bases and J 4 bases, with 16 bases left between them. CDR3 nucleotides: TGTGCCAGCAGCTTCTACGCAACAGGGAAGTACAATGAGCAGTTCTTC. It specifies CASSFYATGKYNEQFF.

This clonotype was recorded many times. The chain's CDR3 is CASSPGTSDLETQYF. In DNA form, the CDR3 reads TGTGCCAGCAGCCCAGGGACTAGCGATCTCGAGACCCAGTACTTC. The rearrangement joins TRBV7-3 to TRBJ2-5; 10 bases map to TRBD2. In germline, CDR1 is SGHTA, CDR2 FQGTGA. The CDR3 totals 15 residues. After removal of 5 bases from V and 5 bases from J, the junction contained 8 bases not matched to a gene.

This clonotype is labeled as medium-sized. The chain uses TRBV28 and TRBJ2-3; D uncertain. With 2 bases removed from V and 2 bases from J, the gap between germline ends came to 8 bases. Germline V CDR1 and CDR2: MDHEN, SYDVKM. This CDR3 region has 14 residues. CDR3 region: CASSLQRYTDTQYF. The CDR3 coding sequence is TGTGCCAGCAGTTTACAGCGTTACACAGATACGCAGTATTTT.

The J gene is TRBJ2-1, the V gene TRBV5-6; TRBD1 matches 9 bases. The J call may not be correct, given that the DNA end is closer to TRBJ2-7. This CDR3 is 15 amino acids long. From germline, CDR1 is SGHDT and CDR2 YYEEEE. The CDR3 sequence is CASSMAGQGAYEQYF. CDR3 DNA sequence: TGTGCCAGCAGTATGGCGGGACAGGGTGCCTACGAGCAGTACTTC.

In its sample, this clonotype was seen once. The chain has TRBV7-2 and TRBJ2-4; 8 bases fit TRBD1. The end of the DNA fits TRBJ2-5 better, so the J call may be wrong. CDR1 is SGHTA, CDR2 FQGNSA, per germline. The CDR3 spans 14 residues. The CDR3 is CASSRDRTQETQYF. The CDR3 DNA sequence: TGTGCCAGCAGCCGGGACAGGACACAAGAGACCCAGTACTTC.

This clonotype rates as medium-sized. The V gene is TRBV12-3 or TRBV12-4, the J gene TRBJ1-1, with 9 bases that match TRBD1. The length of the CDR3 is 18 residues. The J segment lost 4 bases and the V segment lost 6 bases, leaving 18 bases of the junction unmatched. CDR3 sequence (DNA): TGTGCCAGCAGCCTATACAGGGGGCGGGTTACAGGGGCCACTGAAGCTTTCTTT. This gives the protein CASSLYRGRVTGATEAFF.

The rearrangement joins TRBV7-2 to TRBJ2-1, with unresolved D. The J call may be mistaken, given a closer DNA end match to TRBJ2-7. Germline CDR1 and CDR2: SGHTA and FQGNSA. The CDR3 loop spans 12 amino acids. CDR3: CASSLSAYEQYF. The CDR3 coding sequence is TGTGCCAGCAGCTTATCAGCGTACGAGCAGTACTTC.

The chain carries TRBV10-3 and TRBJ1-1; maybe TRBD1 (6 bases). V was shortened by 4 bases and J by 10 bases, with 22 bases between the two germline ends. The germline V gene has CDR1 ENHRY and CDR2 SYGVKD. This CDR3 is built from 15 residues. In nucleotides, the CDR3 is TGTGCCATCAGTGGGACAGCTGAAGTTCTTCTGGGAGCTTTCTTT. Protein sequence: CAISGTAEVLLGAFF.

CDR3 protein: CASSLAEEYEQYF. DNA of the CDR3: TGTGCCAGCAGCTTAGCAGAGGAATACGAGCAGTACTTC. The gene calls are TRBV7-8 and TRBJ2-7; D is uncertain. The ends were cut back, 0 bases at V and 4 bases at J, with 7 bases in the middle. Germline V lookup: CDR1 SGHVS, CDR2 FQNEAQ. This CDR3 is built from 13 residues.

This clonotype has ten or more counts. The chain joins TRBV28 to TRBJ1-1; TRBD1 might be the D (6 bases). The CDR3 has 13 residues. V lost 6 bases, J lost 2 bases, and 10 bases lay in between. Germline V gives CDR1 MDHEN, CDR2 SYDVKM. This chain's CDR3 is CASRDSRNTEAFF. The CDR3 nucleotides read TGTGCCAGCAGGGACAGCCGAAACACTGAAGCTTTCTTT. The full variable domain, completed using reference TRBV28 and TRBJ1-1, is DVKVTQSSRYLVKRTGEKVFLECVQDMDHENMFWYRQDPGLGLRLIYFSYDVKMKEKGDIPEGYSVSREKKERFSLILESASTNQTSMYLCASRDSRNTEAFFGQGTRLTVV.

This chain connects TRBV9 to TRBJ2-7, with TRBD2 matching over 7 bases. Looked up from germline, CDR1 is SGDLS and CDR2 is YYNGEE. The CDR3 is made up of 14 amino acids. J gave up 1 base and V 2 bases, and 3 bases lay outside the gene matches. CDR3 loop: CASSVGTNSYEQYF. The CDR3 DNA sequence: TGTGCCAGCAGCGTCGGGACTAATTCCTACGAGCAGTACTTC. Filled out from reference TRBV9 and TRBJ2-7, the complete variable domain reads DSGVTQTPKHLITATGQRVTLRCSPRSGDLSVYWYQQSLDQGLQFLIQYYNGEERAKGNILERFSAQQFPDLHSELNLSSLELGDSALYFCASSVGTNSYEQYFGPGTRLTVT.

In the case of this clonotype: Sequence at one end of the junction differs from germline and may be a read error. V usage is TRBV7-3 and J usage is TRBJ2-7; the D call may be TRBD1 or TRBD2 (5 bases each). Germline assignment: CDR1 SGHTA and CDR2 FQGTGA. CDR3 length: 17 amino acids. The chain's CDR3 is CASSLRSGRPNTGELYF. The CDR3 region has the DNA TGTGCCAGCAGCTTAAGGTCGGGACGTCCGAACACCGGGGAGCTGTACTTC.

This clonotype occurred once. In nucleotides, the CDR3 is TGTGCCAGCAGGCTAGGTAGCGGGGAGACCCAGTACTTC. It codes for CASRLGSGETQYF. The chain links TRBV28 to TRBJ2-1, with 7 bases matching TRBD2. The tail of the sequence fits TRBJ2-5 better, so the J call may be wrong. The CDR3 totals 13 residues. The germline gives CDR1 MDHEN, CDR2 SYDVKM.

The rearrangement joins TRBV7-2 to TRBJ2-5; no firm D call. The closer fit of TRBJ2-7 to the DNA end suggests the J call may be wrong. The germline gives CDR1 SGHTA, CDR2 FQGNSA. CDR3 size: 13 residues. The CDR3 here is CASSSLTRNEQYF. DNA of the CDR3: TGTGCCAGCAGCTCACTCACTCGAAACGAGCAGTACTTC.

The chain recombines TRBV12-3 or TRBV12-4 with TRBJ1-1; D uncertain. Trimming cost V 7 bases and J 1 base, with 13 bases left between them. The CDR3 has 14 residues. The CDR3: CASTPSASNTEAFF. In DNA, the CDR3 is TGTGCCAGCACTCCTTCAGCCTCGAACACTGAAGCTTTCTTT.

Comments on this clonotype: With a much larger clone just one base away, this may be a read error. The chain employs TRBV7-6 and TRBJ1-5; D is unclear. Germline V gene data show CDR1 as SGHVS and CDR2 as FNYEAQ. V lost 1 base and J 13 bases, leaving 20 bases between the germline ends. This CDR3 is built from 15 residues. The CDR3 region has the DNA TGTGCCAGCAGCTTAGGAGCGGGGTTCACAGATACGCAGCATTTT. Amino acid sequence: CASSLGAGFTDTQHF. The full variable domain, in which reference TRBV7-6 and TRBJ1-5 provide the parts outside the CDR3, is GAGVSQSPRYKVTKRGQDVALRCDPISGHVSLYWYRQALGQGPEFLTYFNYEAQQDKSGLPNDRFSAERPEGSISTLTIQRTEQRDSAMYRCASSLGAGFTDTQHFGDGTRLSIL.

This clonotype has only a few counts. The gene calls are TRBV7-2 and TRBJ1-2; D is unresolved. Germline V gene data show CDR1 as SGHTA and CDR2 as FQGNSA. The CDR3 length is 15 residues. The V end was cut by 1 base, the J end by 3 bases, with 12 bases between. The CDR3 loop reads CASSLDFGADYGYTF. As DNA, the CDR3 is TGTGCCAGCAGCTTAGATTTTGGAGCCGACTATGGCTACACCTTC.

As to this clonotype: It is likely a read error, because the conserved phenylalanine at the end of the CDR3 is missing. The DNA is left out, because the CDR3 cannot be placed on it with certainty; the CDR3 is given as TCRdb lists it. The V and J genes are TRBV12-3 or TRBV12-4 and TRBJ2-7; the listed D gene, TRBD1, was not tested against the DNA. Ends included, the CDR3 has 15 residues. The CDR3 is CASTPLADYGYTFGS.

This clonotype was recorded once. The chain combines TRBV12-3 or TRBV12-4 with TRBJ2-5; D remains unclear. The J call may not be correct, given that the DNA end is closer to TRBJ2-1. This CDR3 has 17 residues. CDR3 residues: CASSLERQLQERYEQFF. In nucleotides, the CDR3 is TGTGCCAGCAGTTTAGAAAGGCAGCTCCAAGAAAGATACGAGCAGTTCTTC.

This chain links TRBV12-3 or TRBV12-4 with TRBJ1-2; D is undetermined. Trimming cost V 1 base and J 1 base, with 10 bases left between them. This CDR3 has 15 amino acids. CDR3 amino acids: CASSLGGSINYGYTF. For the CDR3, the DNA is TGTGCCAGCAGTTTAGGCGGCAGTATTAACTATGGCTACACCTTC.

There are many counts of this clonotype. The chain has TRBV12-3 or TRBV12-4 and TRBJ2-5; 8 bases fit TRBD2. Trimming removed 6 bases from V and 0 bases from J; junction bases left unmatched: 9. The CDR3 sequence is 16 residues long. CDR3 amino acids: CASSATSEGNQETQYF. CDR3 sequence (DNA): TGTGCCAGCAGCGCGACTAGCGAGGGCAACCAAGAGACCCAGTACTTC.

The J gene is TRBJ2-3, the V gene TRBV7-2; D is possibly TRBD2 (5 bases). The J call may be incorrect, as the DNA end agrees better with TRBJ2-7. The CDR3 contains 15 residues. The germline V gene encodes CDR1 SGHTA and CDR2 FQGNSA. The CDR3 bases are TGTGCCAGCAGCCCCTGGAGGACGGGCTCCTACGAGCAGTACTTC. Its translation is CASSPWRTGSYEQYF.

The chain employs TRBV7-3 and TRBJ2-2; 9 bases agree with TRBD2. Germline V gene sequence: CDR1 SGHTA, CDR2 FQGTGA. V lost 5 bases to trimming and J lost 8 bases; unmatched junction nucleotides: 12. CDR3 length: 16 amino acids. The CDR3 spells CASSETSGAPRGELFF. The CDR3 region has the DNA TGTGCCAGCAGCGAGACTAGCGGAGCCCCCAGGGGGGAGCTGTTTTTT. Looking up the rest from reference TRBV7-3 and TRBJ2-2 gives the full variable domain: GAGVSQTPSNKVTEKGKYVELRCDPISGHTALYWYRQSLGQGPEFLIYFQGTGAADDSGLPNDRFFAVRPEGSVSTLKIQRTERGDSAVYLCASSETSGAPRGELFFGEGSRLTVL.